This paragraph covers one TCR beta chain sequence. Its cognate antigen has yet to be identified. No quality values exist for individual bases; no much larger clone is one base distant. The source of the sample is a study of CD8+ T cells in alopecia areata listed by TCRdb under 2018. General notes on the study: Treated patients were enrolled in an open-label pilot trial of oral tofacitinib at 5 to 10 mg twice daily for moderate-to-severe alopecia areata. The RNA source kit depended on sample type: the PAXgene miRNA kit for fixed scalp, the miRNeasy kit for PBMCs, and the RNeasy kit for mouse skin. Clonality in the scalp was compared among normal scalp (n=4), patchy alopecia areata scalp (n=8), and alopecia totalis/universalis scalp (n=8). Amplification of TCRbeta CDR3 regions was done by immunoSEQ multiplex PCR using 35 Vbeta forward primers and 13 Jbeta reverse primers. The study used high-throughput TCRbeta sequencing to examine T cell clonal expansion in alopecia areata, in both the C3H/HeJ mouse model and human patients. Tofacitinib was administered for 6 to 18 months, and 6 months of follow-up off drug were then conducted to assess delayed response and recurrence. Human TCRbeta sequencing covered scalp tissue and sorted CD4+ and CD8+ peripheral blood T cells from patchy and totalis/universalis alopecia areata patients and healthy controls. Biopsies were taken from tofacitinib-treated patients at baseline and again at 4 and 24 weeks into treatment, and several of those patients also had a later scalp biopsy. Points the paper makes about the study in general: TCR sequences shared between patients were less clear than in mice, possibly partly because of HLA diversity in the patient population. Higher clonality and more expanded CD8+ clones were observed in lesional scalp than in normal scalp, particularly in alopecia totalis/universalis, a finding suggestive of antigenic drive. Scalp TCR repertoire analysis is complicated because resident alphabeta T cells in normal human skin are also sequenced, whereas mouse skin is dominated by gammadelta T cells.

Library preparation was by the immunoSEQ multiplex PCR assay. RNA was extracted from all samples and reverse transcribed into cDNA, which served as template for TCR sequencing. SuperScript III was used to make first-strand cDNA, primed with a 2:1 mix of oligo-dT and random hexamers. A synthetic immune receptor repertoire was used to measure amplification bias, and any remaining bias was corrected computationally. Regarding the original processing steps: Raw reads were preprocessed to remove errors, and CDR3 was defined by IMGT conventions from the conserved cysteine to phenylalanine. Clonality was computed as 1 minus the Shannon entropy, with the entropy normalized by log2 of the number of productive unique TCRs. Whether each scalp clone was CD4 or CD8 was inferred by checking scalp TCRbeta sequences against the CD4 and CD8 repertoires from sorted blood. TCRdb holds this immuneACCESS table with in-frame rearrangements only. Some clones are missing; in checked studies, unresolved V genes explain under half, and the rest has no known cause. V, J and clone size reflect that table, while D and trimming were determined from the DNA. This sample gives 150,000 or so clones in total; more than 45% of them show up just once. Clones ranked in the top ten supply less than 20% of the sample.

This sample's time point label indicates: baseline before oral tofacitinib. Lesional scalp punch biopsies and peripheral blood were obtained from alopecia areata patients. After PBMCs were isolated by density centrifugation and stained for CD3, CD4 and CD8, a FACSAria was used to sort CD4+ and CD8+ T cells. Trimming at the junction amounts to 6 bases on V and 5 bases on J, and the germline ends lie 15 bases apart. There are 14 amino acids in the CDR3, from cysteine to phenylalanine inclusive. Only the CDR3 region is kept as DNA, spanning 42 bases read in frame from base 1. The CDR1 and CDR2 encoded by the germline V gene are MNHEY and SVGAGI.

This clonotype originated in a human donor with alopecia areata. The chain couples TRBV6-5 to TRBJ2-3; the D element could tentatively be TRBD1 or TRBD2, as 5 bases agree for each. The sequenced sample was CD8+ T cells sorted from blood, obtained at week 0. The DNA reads TGTGCCAGCAGCACCCAGGGACCCGGAGATACGCAGTATTTT. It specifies CASSTQGPGDTQYF.